What follows describes a single T cell receptor beta chain. The antigen is undetermined. This sample is drawn from a study of T cells in tuberculosis. Across the whole study: In South Africa, adults with active tuberculosis were compared with IGRA-negative and latently infected IGRA-positive adolescents. Findings and limits, study-wide: Shorter CDR3-alpha in active tuberculosis partly drove smaller distances.

TCRdb keeps only in-frame clones here, not all; method: immunoSEQ multiplex PCR. The data hold some 22,000 clones, with almost 97% observed a single time. Tuberculin skin test and IGRA determined adolescents' latent tuberculosis status at entry. The CDR3 has 14 residues. CDR1 is MNHNY and CDR2 is SVGAGI in the germline V gene (reference sequence). After removal of 7 bases from V and 2 bases from J, the junction contained 4 bases not matched to a gene. The sequence was collected from a donor between 5 and 29 years old with latent tuberculosis or without tuberculosis infection. The rearrangement joins TRBV6-6 to TRBJ2-2; TRBD1 aligns across 7 bases. The specimen sequenced was PBMCs. CDR3 DNA: TGTGCCAGCACCGGGACAGCAAACACCGGGGAGCTGTTTTTT. Its translation is CASTGTANTGELFF.